These 3 T cell receptor beta chains came from one sample sequenced in a study of tumor-infiltrating lymphocytes in localized non-small cell lung cancer. TCRdb's table, derived via immunoSEQ multiplex PCR, lists solely in-frame clones and lacks some. The table shows 9,500 to 15,000 clones, with roughly 79% occurring only once. What was sequenced was lung tumor tissue. The receptors were gathered from a human donor with non-small cell lung cancer.

The chain has TRBV7-6 and TRBJ2-2; 7 positions agree with TRBD1. The junction had 11 bases not matched to a gene; V was cut back by 1 base and J by 0 bases. The CDR3 length is 19 residues. Germline CDR1 reads SGHVS; CDR2 reads FNYEAQ. The CDR3 spells CASSLVLGQALTNTGELFF. DNA of the CDR3: TGTGCCAGCAGCTTAGTTTTAGGACAGGCCCTTACGAACACCGGGGAGCTGTTTTTT.

The rearrangement links TRBV19 to TRBJ1-4; TRBD1 agrees at 7 bases. V gave up 2 bases and J gave up 0 bases; unmatched junction bases: 3. This CDR3 comprises 16 residues. Germline loops: CDR1 LNHDA, CDR2 SQIVND (reference sequence). The CDR3 DNA reads as TGTGCCAGTAGTATAAACAGGGGATCAACTAATGAAAAACTGTTTTTT. It codes for CASSINRGSTNEKLFF.

The chain recombines TRBV30 with TRBJ2-3; perhaps TRBD2 as D (6 bases). Germline CDR1 is GTSNPN and CDR2 is SVGIG (reference sequence). Trimming cost V 0 bases and J 2 bases, with 15 bases left between them. The CDR3 totals 16 residues. This chain's CDR3 is CAWSVGTGGPTDTQYF. CDR3 nucleotides: TGTGCCTGGAGTGTCGGGACTGGCGGCCCCACAGATACGCAGTATTTT.